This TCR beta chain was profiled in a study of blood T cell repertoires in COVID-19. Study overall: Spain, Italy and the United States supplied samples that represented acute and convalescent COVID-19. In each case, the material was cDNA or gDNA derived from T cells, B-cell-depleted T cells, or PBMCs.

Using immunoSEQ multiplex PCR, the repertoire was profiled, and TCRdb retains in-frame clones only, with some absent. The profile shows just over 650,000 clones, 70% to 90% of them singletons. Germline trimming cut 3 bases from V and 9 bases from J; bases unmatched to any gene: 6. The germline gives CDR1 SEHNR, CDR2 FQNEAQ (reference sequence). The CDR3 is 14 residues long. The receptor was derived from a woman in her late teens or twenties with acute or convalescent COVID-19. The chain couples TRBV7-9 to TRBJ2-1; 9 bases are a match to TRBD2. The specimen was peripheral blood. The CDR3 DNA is TGTGCCAGCAGCTTGGAGCGGGGGGTCTTTGAGCAGTTCTTC. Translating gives CASSLERGVFEQFF.